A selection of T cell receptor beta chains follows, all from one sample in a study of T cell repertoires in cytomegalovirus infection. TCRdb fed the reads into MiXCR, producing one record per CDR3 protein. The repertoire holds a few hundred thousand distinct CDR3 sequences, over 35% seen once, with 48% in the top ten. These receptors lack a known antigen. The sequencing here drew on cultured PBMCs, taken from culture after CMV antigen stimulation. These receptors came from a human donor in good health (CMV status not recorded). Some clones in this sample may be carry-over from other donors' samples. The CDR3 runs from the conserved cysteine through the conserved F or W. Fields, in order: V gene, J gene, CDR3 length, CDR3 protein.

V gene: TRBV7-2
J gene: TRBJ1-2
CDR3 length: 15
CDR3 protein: CASSLSINSQYGYTF

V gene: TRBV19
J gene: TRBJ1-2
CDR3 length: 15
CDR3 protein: CASSHTGQGPYGYTF

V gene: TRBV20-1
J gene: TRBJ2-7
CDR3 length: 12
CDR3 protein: CSATTYRDEQYF

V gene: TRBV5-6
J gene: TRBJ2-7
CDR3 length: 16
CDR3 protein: CASSSRPGLGSYEQYF

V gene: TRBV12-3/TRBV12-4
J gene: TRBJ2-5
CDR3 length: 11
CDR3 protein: CASSLVQTQYF

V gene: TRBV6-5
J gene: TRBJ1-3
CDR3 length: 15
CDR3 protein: CASSYGAYVGNTIYF

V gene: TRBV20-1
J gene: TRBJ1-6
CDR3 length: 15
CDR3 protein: CSASELLGAGSPLHF

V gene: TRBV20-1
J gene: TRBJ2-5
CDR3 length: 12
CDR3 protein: CSADASVETQYF

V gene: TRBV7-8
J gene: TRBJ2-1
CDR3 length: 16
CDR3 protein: CASSLEWREAKDEQFF

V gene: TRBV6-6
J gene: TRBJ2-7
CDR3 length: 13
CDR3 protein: CASGRPPSYEQYF

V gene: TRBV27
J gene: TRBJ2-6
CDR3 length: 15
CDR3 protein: CASSFDSSGANVLTF

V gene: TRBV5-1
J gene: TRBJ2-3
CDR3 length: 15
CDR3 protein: CASSLSRSSTDTQYF

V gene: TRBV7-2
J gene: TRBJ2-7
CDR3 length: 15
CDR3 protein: CASSSTSGYSYEQYF

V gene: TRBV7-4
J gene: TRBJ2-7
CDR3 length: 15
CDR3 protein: CASSSGAGTSYEQYF

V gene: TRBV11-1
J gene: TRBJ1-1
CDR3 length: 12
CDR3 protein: CASSLAGDEAFF

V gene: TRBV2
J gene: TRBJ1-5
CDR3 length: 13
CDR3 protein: CASSERRGQPQHF

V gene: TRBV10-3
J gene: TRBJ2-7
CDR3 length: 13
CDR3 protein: CAIASGFSYEQYF

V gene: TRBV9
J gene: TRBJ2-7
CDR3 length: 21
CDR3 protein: CASSVVRGDLARDYSSYEQYF

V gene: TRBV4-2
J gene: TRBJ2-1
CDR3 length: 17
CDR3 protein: CASSHPQGGTSYNEQFF

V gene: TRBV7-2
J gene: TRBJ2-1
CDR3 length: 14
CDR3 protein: CASSLRGAYNEQFF

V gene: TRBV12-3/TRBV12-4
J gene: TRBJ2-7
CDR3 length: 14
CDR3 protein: CASSTLSGSHEQYF

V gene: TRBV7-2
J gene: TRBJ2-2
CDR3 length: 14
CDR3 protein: CASSLIGSTGELFF

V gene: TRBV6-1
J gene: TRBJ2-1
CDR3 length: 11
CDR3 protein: CASGTAIGQFF

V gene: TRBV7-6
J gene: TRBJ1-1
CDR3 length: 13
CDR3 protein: CASTASSSTEAFF

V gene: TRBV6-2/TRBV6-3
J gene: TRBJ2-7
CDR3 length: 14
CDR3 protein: CASSPGTGIAEQYF

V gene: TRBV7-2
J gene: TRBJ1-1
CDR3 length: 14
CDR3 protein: CASSLDRSNTEAFF

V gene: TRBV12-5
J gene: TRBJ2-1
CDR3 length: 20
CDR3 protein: CASALRPGLAGEPSYNEQFF

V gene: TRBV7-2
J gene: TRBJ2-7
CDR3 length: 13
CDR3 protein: CASSLGGSFEQYF

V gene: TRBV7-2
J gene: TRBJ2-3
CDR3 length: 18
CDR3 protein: CASSLRFGGSPSTDTQYF

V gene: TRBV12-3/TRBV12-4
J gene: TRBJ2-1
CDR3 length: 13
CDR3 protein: CASRRGRVGEQFF

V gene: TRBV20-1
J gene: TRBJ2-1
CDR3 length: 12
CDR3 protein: CSASRGTGEQFF

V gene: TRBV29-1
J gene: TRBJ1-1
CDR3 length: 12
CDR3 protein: CSAGGVNTEAFF

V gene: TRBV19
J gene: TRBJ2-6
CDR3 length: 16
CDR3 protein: CASTTRGDGRANVLTF

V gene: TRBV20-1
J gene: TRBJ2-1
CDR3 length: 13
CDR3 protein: CSARTSGSDQQFF

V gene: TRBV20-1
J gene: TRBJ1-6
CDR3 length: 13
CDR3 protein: CSASAVGYSPLHF

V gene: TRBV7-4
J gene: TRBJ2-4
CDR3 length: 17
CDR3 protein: CASSLFATGDRTDIQYF

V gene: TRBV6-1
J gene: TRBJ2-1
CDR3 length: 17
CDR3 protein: CASREGWASGGPNEQFF

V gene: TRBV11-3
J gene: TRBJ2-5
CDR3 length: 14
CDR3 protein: CASSISGSVETQYF

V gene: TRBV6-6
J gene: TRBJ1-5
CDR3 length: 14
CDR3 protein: CASSYGPVNQPQHF

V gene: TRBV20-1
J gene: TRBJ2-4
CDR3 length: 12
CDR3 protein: CSASADKNIQYF

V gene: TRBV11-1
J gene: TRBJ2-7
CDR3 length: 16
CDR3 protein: CASSQQLAGGLYEQYF

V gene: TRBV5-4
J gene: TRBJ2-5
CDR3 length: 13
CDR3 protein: CASGSPIGETQYF

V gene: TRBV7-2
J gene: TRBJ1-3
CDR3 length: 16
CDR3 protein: CASSPRTLNGGNTIYF

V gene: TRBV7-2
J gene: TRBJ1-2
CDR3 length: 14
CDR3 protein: CASSLWDPNYGYTF

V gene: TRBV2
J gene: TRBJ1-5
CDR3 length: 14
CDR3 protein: CASSEGLEHQPQHF

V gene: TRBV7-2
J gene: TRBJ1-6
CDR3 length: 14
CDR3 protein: CASSTGSYNSPLHF

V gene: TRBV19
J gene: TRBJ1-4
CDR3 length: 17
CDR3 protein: CASSLRRSIATNEKLFF

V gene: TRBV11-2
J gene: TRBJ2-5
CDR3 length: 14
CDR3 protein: CASSPGGEWGTQYF

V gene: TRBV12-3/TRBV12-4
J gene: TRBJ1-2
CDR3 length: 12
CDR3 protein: CASSPPGYGYTF

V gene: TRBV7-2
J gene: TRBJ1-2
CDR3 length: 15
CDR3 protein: CASSLARQGAGGYTF

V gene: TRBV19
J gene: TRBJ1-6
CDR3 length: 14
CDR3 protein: CASSARWAPQPLHF

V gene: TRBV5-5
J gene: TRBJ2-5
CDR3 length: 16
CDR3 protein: CASSSQKSVTEETQYF

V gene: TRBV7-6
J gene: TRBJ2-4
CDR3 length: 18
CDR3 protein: CASSLFLGGRSAKNIQYF

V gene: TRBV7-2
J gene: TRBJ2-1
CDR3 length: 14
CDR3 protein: CASSPTPHAPEQFF